The 10 T cell receptor beta chains below all came from one sample that was sequenced in a study of CXCR3-negative and CXCR3-positive naive CD8 T cells. Their specific antigens are unknown. General study results and limits: Naive cells with CXCR3 showed TRB CDR3s that were more hydrophobic than those in CXCR3-negative naive cells.

Preparation of TRB cDNA libraries relied on 5' RACE carrying UMI labels. After re-calling the 5' RACE reads, TCRdb lists one entry per CDR3 protein, DNA absent. The sample has tens of thousands of distinct CDR3 sequences; the top ten hold more than 0.5%. Input material: naive CXCR3+ CD8+ T cells from blood. Noted subset: CD45RO-CCR7+CD27+CD95- naive CD8+ T cells expressing CXCR3 (TNR3+). The receptors stem from a human donor in good health. Some clones in this sample may be carry-over from other donors' samples.

The chain employs TRBV27 and TRBJ2-7. Per germline, CDR1 MNHEY and CDR2 SMNVEV (reference sequence). This CDR3 region has 15 residues. CDR3 sequence: CASSAGGLTIYEQYF.

The CDR3 here is CASSFNTRALAGDNEQFF. The chain recombines TRBV6-2 or TRBV6-3 with TRBJ2-1; TCRdb returns TRBD2, unconfirmable since there is no DNA. The CDR3 has 18 residues. Germline values: CDR1 MNHEY, CDR2 SVGEGT.

V gene TRBV7-2 combines with J gene TRBJ2-5; absent DNA, TCRdb's TRBD2 call cannot be checked. Per germline, CDR1 SGHTA and CDR2 FQGNSA. The CDR3 is 15 residues long. The CDR3: CASSWEKGVQETQYF.

J is TRBJ1-1 and V is TRBV7-9; the D call of TRBD1 rests on TCRdb alone, since no DNA is present to check it. The CDR3 sequence is 14 residues long. In germline, CDR1 is SEHNR, CDR2 FQNEAQ (reference sequence). CDR3: CASSGGQGGTEAFF.

V and J are TRBV6-4 and TRBJ2-2. This CDR3 spans 17 amino acids. The germline gives CDR1 MRHNA, CDR2 SNTAGT. The CDR3 spells CASSDPDSFGNTGELFF.

The chain couples TRBV29-1 to TRBJ2-5. The CDR3 is 16 amino acids. CDR1 and CDR2 (germline): SQVTM, ANQGSEA. CDR3 in amino acids: CSVVDPQDGIQETQYF.

V usage is TRBV4-2 and J usage is TRBJ1-5. The germline V gene encodes CDR1 LGHNA and CDR2 YNFKEQ. This CDR3 spans 17 amino acids. The CDR3 here is CASSQDSRQYSNQPQHF.

The V gene is TRBV29-1, the J gene TRBJ2-7; TCRdb returns TRBD2, unconfirmable since there is no DNA. The germline V gene encodes CDR1 SQVTM and CDR2 ANQGSEA. The CDR3 spans 11 residues. The chain's CDR3 is CSVSEAYEQYF.

The chain has TRBV11-2 and TRBJ1-6; the D gene TCRdb calls, TRBD1, cannot be checked with no DNA. The V gene's germline CDR1 is SGHAT and CDR2 FQNNGV. The CDR3 runs 14 residues. The CDR3 sequence is CASSDGTGGSPLHF.

The rearrangement joins TRBV19 to TRBJ2-1. The CDR3 loop spans 13 amino acids. Germline lookup yields CDR1 LNHDA and CDR2 SQIVND (reference sequence). CDR3 amino acids: CAGSIGSPNEQFF.